The entry below gives a single T cell receptor beta chain sequence along with its context. Its antigen is not known. These data come from a study of blood T cells in healthy people across ages. Germline CDR1 MDHEN, CDR2 SYDVKM. The CDR3 sequence is 17 residues long. With a J-beta primer mix and a sample-barcoded 5' primer, a second PCR ran roughly 7 to 11 cycles. Every sample gave at least 2.5 million paired-end reads containing CDR3. TCRdb processed the 5' RACE reads anew with MiXCR; each CDR3 protein has one entry. Of 700,000 or so distinct CDR3 sequences in the sample, around 38% were seen once. Points from the study as a whole: Unsorted PBMCs ruled out conclusive naive versus antigen-experienced comparison.

The chain recombines TRBV28 with TRBJ2-7; TRBD2 matches 14 bases. The better agreement between TRBJ2-5 and the DNA end casts doubt on the J call. Sequencing was done on a sample of blood. This receptor was taken from an elderly man in good health. In DNA form, the CDR3 reads TGTGCCAGCAGTCCGGCGGGACTAGCGGGAGCTAGGAAGACCCAGTACTTC. It is translated as CASSPAGLAGARKTQYF.